The 25 T cell receptor beta chains presented below share a single source sample, sequenced in a study of TIL therapy for anti-PD-1-resistant metastatic lung cancer (TCRdb year 2021). The immunoSEQ v3 hsTCRB kit was used to amplify TCR beta CDR3 regions from genomic DNA through bias-controlled multiplex PCR. The table comes from immuneACCESS by way of TCRdb, which keeps in-frame sequences with V and J called. Part of the clones is missing from these tables; in studies checked, under half for an unresolved V gene and the rest for unknown reasons. This sample lists approximately 50,000 clones; around four fifths were detected once. In total, the top ten clones hold less than 3% of the sample. The time point label for this specimen denotes: pre-treatment sample, taken before nivolumab and TIL therapy. The sequencing here drew on blood, taken at baseline. These receptors all stem from a person between 30 and 80 years old with non-small cell lung cancer.

This chain links TRBV6-2 or TRBV6-3 with TRBJ1-1; D is unresolved. Trimming removed 4 bases from V and 7 bases from J, with 10 bases in between. The CDR3 spans 12 residues. The germline V gene encodes CDR1 MNHEY and CDR2 SVGEGT. The CDR3 DNA sequence: TGTGCCAGCAGTTCCTCTAATAGTGAAGCTTTCTTT. This gives the protein CASSSSNSEAFF.

This clone appeared a single time. V and J are TRBV19 and TRBJ2-2; D might be TRBD1 (5 bases). The CDR3 covers 14 residues. V lost 7 bases to trimming and J lost 0 bases, with 9 bases between them. Germline V gives CDR1 LNHDA, CDR2 SQIVND (reference sequence). For the CDR3, the DNA is TGTGCCAGTAAGTCCAGGGCGAACACCGGGGAGCTGTTTTTT. Its translation: CASKSRANTGELFF.

The chain links TRBV3-1 (or the pseudogene TRBV3-2) to TRBJ2-3; D not certain. V was pared by 1 base and J by 6 bases, with 5 bases between. CDR3 length: 12 amino acids. In germline, CDR1 is LGHDT, CDR2 YNNKEL (reference sequence). In DNA, the CDR3 is TGTGCCAGCAGCCAAGTGGGGGATACGCAGTATTTT. Its translation is CASSQVGDTQYF.

The genes are TRBV7-2 and TRBJ2-5, with 7 bases aligning to TRBD1. This CDR3 is built from 14 residues. Germline V gene data show CDR1 as SGHTA and CDR2 as FQGNSA. With 3 bases clipped from V and 1 base from J, the junction kept 2 bases outside the gene matches. DNA of the CDR3: TGTGCCAGCAGCTTGCAGGGGGTCCAAGAGACCCAGTACTTC. Translation gives CASSLQGVQETQYF.

J is TRBJ2-7 and V is TRBV11-3, with D perhaps TRBD1 or TRBD2 (5 bases each). This CDR3 is built from 12 residues. Trimming pared 5 bases from V and 4 bases from J, leaving 9 bases between. The germline CDR1 and CDR2 sequences are SGHNT and YENEEA. The CDR3 loop reads CASSGEGYEQYF. The DNA of the CDR3 is TGTGCCAGCAGCGGCGAGGGGTACGAGCAGTACTTC.

This chain connects TRBV6-2 or TRBV6-3 to TRBJ2-5; no clear D. Trimming removed 0 bases at V and 5 bases at J, with 13 bases between. The CDR3 runs 15 residues. Germline loops: CDR1 MNHEY, CDR2 SVGEGT. CDR3 nucleotide sequence: TGTGCCAGCAGTTACTCGATGGACGGCCTGGAGACCCAGTACTTC. Translating gives CASSYSMDGLETQYF.

V is TRBV5-6 and J is TRBJ1-2, with TRBD1 as a possible D gene (6 bases). CDR3 length: 13 residues. CDR1 and CDR2 (germline): SGHDT, YYEEEE. The V and J ends lost 5 bases and 8 bases respectively, with 16 bases between them. CDR3 region: CASSSGQFVGYTF. CDR3 nucleotide sequence: TGTGCCAGCAGTTCAGGACAGTTCGTCGGCTACACCTTC.

This clone was counted between two and nine times. The V gene is TRBV2, the J gene TRBJ1-1, with 8 nucleotides matching TRBD1. CDR3 size: 15 residues. Per germline, CDR1 SNHLY and CDR2 FYNNEI. The junction had 3 bases not matched to a gene; V was cut back by 3 bases and J by 0 bases. CDR3: CASSDTGGVNTEAFF. The CDR3 DNA is TGTGCCAGCAGTGATACAGGGGGGGTGAACACTGAAGCTTTCTTT.

The rearrangement uses TRBV24-1 and TRBJ2-1; 10 bases agree with TRBD1. The germline CDR1 and CDR2 sequences are KGHDR and SFDVKD. V was clipped by 4 bases and J by 10 bases; unmatched bases: 3. CDR3 length: 13 amino acids. The CDR3 region has the DNA TGTGCCACCAGTGAGGGACAGGGGATCGAGCAGTTCTTC. It encodes CATSEGQGIEQFF.

The chain combines TRBV7-6 with TRBJ2-7; D remains ambiguous. Per the germline V gene, CDR1 is SGHVS and CDR2 is FNYEAQ. The V and J ends lost 1 base and 3 bases respectively, with 7 bases between them. The CDR3 totals 13 residues. CDR3 sequence reads: CASSLDSFYEQYF. The CDR3 region has the DNA TGTGCCAGCAGCTTAGACAGTTTCTACGAGCAGTACTTC.

This clone was seen just once. This sequence joins TRBV5-1 and TRBJ2-1; 11 bases match TRBD1. The CDR3 totals 15 residues. Germline V gene data show CDR1 as SGHRS and CDR2 as YFSETQ. J lost 9 bases, V lost 3 bases, and 8 bases had no gene match. CDR3 nucleotides: TGCGCCAGCAGCTCCCGGGACAGGGGGTTTATTGAGCAGTTCTTC. This gives the protein CASSSRDRGFIEQFF.

The chain carries TRBV18 and TRBJ2-2; TRBD1 matches at 7 bases. The CDR3 is made up of 17 amino acids. Germline CDR1 and CDR2: KGHSH and LQKENI. Trimming at V came to 5 bases and at J to 0 bases, leaving 9 bases not matched to a gene. DNA for the CDR3: TGTGCCAGCTCATCCACCCGGGACAGCGCGAACACCGGGGAGCTGTTTTTT. It encodes CASSSTRDSANTGELFF.

The sample holds a few counts of this clone. The chain links TRBV20-1 to TRBJ2-2; D is unresolved. Germline V gene sequence: CDR1 DFQATT, CDR2 SNEGSKA (reference sequence). This CDR3 region has 18 residues. V lost 3 bases and J lost 1, with 21 bases in between. CDR3 sequence: CSASESDMFGRNTGELFF. CDR3 DNA: TGCAGTGCTAGTGAGAGTGATATGTTTGGAAGGAACACCGGGGAGCTGTTTTTT.

The rearrangement links TRBV10-2 to TRBJ2-5; tentatively, D is TRBD1 (5 bases). Trimming took off 4 bases at V and 1 base at J, with 7 bases between the two ends. The germline V gene has CDR1 WSHSY and CDR2 SAAADI. The CDR3 length is 13 residues. CDR3 loop: CASSGQTQETQYF. The CDR3 nucleotides are TGCGCCAGCAGTGGACAGACCCAAGAGACCCAGTACTTC.

This chain connects TRBV29-1 to TRBJ2-7; no clear D. CDR3 length: 14 residues. Trimming left V 4 bases short and J 5 bases short, with 18 bases between. The germline V gene encodes CDR1 SQVTM and CDR2 ANQGSEA. The CDR3 bases are TGCAGCGTTGGAAAGAAGGCTCTGGCCCACGAGCAGTACTTC. Translation gives CSVGKKALAHEQYF.

The chain employs TRBV28 and TRBJ2-7; TRBD1 aligns across 8 bases. This CDR3 comprises 14 residues. Germline CDR1 reads MDHEN; CDR2 reads SYDVKM. J was trimmed by 3 bases and V by 6 bases; bases with no gene match: 7. The CDR3, as DNA: TGTGCCAGCAGCCGCGGACAGGGACACTACGAGCAGTACTTC. Translation: CASSRGQGHYEQYF.

V gene TRBV19 combines with J gene TRBJ2-3, with D perhaps TRBD2 (5 bases). This CDR3 is built from 15 residues. V was trimmed by 9 bases and J by 1 base, leaving 17 bases between them. Germline CDR1 is LNHDA and CDR2 is SQIVND (reference sequence). This CDR3 is CASMRAALGTDTQYF. The CDR3 DNA sequence: TGTGCCAGCATGAGGGCCGCCTTGGGCACAGATACGCAGTATTTT.

The chain couples TRBV28 to TRBJ2-7, with 10 bases identical to TRBD2. The length of the CDR3 is 14 residues. In germline, CDR1 is MDHEN, CDR2 SYDVKM. Trimming took 6 bases from V and 6 from J; bases not matched to a gene: 8. CDR3 loop: CASSQLAGAGEQYF. The CDR3 bases are TGTGCCAGCAGCCAGCTAGCGGGGGCGGGCGAGCAGTACTTC.

The chain has TRBV19 and TRBJ2-6, with TRBD2 identical over 10 bases. J was trimmed by 3 bases and V by 7 bases; bases with no gene match: 18. The CDR3 sequence is 20 residues long. In germline, CDR1 is LNHDA, CDR2 SQIVND (reference sequence). The CDR3 DNA is TGTGCCAGTATTAAGGAGGGGACTTGGACTAGCGGTAGTGGGGCCAACGTCCTGACTTTC. This translates into CASIKEGTWTSGSGANVLTF.

The rearrangement joins TRBV5-1 to TRBJ2-1, with TRBD2 identical over 9 bases. V shed 4 bases and J 5 bases; nucleotides not matched to a gene: 4. The CDR3 extends over 14 amino acids. Germline CDR1 reads SGHRS; CDR2 reads YFSETQ. CDR3 residues: CASSGGLANNEQFF. CDR3 nucleotides: TGCGCCAGCAGCGGGGGACTAGCAAACAATGAGCAGTTCTTC.

The chain couples TRBV7-8 to TRBJ2-5; D is undetermined. V was trimmed by 3 bases and J by 2 bases, leaving 7 bases between them. The germline V gene encodes CDR1 SGHVS and CDR2 FQNEAQ. The CDR3 length is 13 residues. CDR3: CASSFMRQETQYF. The CDR3 DNA is TGTGCCAGCAGCTTCATGCGGCAAGAGACCCAGTACTTC.

The rearrangement joins TRBV27 to TRBJ2-5, with TRBD2 matching over 7 bases. This CDR3 has 13 residues. Germline V gives CDR1 MNHEY, CDR2 SMNVEV (reference sequence). Trimming removed 5 bases from V and 5 bases from J; junction bases left unmatched: 5. The CDR3, as DNA: TGTGCCAGCAGTACACTAGCGAGGGAGACCCAGTACTTC. It codes for CASSTLARETQYF.

The rearrangement joins TRBV29-1 to TRBJ2-1, with TRBD2 matching over 10 bases. The CDR3 is made up of 17 amino acids. Germline V gives CDR1 SQVTM, CDR2 ANQGSEA. Losses at the gene ends were 8 bases for V and 8 bases for J; bases not matched to a gene: 21. CDR3 nucleotide sequence: TGCAGCCTACCTCGTCAGCGGGAGGGCCATCGGTGCCATGAGCAGTTCTTC. Its translation: CSLPRQREGHRCHEQFF.

The chain is built from TRBV5-1 and TRBJ2-3, with TRBD2 as a possible D gene (5 bases). This CDR3 spans 15 amino acids. Trimming took off 4 bases at V and 5 bases at J, with 17 bases between the two ends. Germline lookup yields CDR1 SGHRS and CDR2 YFSETQ. This CDR3 is CASSPANAAGDTQYF. CDR3 coding DNA: TGCGCCAGCAGCCCGGCCAATGCCGCGGGAGATACGCAGTATTTT.

This clone was counted once. The chain has TRBV6-1 and TRBJ2-4, with 7 bases identical to TRBD1. Trimming cost V 2 bases and J 10 bases; bases outside gene matches: 8. The CDR3 contains 14 residues. Per the germline V gene, CDR1 is MNHNS and CDR2 is SASEGT. This CDR3 reads CASSEYLGQRIQYF. Written as DNA, the CDR3 is TGTGCCAGCAGTGAATATTTGGGACAGAGAATTCAGTACTTC.